This T cell receptor (beta chain) was profiled in a study of post-analysis software for immune sequencing data. Overall study: Relapsing-remitting, secondary progressive and progressive-relapsing courses of multiple sclerosis were included. General observations from the study: Multiple sclerosis was associated with a significant reduction in normalized Chao1 diversity relative to controls. Samples made in the same batch grouped tightly together by F measure. Relative to controls, patients had about five TRBV segments at higher frequency, with TRBV5-6, TRBV5-1 and TRBV20-1 among these.

Incorporated into the TCR beta cDNA libraries were unique molecular identifiers, which served to reduce PCR and sequencing biases. Roughly 500,000 cDNA molecules were obtained from roughly 1 to 10 million T cells. MiXCR, run by TCRdb on the PCR reads, gives a single entry per CDR3 protein. The sample carries about 800,000 distinct CDR3 sequences, around 27% recorded once. This CDR3 region has 15 residues. Looked up from germline, CDR1 is LNHDA and CDR2 is SQIVND (reference sequence). Trimming took off 6 bases at V and 7 bases at J, with 21 bases between the two ends. The sample holds a few counts of this clonotype. No antigen is known for it.

This chain uses TRBV19 with TRBJ1-2, with a possible D match to TRBD1 (5 bases). The sequence came from a girl aged 10-17 years with multiple sclerosis. Specimen: blood. The CDR3 DNA follows: TGTGCCAGTAGACGTACCGGGACTGGAGTAGGTGGCTACACCTTC. Translating it yields CASRRTGTGVGGYTF.